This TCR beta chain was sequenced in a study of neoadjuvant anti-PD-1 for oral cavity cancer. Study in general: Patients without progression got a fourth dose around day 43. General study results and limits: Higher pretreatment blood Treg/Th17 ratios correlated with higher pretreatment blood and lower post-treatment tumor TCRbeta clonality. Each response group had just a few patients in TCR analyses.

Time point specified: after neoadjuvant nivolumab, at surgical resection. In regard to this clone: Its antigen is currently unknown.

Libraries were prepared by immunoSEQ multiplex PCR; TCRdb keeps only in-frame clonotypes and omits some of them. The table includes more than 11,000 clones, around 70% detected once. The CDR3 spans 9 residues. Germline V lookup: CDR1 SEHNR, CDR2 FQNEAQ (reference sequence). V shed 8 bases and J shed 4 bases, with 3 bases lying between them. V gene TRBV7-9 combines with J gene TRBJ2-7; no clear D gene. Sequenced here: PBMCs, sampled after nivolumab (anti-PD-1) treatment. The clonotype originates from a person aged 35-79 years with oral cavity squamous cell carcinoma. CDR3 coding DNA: TGTGCCAGCGGATACGAGCAGTACTTC. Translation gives CASGYEQYF.